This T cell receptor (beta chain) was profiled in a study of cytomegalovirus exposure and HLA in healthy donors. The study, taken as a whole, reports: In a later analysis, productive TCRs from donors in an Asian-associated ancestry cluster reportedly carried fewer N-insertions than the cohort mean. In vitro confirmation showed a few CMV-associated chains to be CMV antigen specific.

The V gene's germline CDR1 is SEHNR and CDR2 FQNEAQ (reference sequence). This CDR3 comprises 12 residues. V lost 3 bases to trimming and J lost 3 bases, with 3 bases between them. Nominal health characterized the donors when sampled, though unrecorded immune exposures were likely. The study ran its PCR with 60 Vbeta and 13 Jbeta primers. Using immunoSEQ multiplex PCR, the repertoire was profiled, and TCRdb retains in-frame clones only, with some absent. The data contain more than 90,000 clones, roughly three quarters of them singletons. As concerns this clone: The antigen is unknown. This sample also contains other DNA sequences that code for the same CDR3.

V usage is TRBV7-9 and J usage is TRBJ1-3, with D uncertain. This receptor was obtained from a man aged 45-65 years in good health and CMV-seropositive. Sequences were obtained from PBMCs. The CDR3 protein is CASSFNGNTIYF. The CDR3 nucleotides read TGTGCCAGCAGCTTCAATGGAAACACCATATATTTT.